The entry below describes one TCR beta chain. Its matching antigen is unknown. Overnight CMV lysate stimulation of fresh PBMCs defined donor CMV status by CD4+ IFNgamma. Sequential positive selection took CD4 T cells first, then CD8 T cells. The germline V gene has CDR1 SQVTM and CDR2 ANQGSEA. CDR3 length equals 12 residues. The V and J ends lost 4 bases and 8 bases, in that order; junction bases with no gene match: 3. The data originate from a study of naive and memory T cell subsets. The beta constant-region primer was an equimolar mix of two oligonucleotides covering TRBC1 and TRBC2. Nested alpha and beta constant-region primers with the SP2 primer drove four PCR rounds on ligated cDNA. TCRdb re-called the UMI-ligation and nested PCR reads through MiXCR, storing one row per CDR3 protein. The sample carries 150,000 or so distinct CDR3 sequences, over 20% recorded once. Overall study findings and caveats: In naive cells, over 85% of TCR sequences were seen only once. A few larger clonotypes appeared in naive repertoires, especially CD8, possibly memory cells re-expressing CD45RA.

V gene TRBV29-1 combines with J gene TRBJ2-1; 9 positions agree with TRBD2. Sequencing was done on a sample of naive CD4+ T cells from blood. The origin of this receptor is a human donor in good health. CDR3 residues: CSVGSGSYEQFF. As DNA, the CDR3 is TGCAGCGTTGGTAGCGGGAGCTATGAGCAGTTCTTC.